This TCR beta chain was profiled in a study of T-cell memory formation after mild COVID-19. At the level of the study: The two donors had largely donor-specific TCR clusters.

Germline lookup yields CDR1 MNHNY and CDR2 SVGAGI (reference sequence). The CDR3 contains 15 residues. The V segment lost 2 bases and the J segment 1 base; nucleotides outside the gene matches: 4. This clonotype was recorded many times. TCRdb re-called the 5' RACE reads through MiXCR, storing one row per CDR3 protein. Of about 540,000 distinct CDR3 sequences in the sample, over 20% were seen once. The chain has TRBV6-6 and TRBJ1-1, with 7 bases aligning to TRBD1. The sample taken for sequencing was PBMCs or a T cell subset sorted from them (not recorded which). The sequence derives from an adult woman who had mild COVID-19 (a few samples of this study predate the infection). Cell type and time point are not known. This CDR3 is CASSYLGQSNTEAFF. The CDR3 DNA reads TGTGCCAGCAGTTACCTGGGACAGTCGAACACTGAAGCTTTCTTT.